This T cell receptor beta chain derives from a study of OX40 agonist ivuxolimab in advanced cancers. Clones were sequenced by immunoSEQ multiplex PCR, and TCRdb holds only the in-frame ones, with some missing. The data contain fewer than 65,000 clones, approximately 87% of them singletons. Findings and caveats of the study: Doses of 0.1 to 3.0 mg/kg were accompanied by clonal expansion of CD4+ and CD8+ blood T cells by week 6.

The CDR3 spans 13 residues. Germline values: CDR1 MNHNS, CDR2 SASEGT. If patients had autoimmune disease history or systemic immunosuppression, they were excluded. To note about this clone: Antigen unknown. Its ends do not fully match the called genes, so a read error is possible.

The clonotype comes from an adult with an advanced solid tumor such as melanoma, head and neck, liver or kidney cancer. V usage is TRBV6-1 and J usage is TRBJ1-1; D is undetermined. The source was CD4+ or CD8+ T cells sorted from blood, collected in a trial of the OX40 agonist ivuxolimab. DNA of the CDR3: TGTGCCAGCCACTACCTGAGGAACGCTGAAGCTTTCTTT. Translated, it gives CASHYLRNAEAFF.